The clone carrying this T cell receptor (beta chain) has at least ten counts. No antigen is known for it. Losses at the gene ends were 5 bases for V and 8 bases for J; bases not matched to a gene: 5. Per germline, CDR1 SGHRS and CDR2 YFSETQ. This CDR3 is built from 13 residues. Each CDR3 protein gets one entry after TCRdb re-called the multiplex PCR reads with MiXCR. The repertoire holds approximately 120,000 distinct CDR3 sequences, with around 20% as singletons. This entry comes from a study of breast tumors, draining lymph nodes, adjacent tissues. The study's findings and limits: That most tumor T cells come from lymph nodes remained unproven. Data fit most tumor T cells coming from lymph node, expanding in tumor. Luminal-like breast cancer showed significantly higher tumor–nontumor repertoire similarity than basal-like. Tumor TCR diversity was below lymph nodes but above nontumor tissue.

Axillary draining lymph nodes of breast cancer patients supplied the node samples. This clonotype was sampled from a female donor with breast cancer. Some clones in this sample may be carry-over from other donors' samples. The chain is built from TRBV5-1 and TRBJ1-4, with 8 bases that match TRBD1. Sequenced input: axillary lymph node tissue. CDR3 sequence: CASRQGQGEKLFF. CDR3 sequence (DNA): TGCGCCAGCAGACAAGGACAGGGAGAAAAACTGTTTTTT.